These T cell receptor beta chains were read from a single sample in a study of blood T cell repertoires in COVID-19. Sequencing was performed with immunoSEQ multiplex PCR; in TCRdb, only in-frame clones are kept and a portion is missing. This table has around 81,000 clones, approximately 86% appearing once. Sequences were obtained from peripheral blood. These receptors all come from a man in his 70s with acute or convalescent COVID-19. Each CDR3 is given with its conserved first and last residue. D genes are given only for firm matches. Some rows mark clone size as missing; the rest say once, few, many or name a class of expanded clone.

TRBV5-4	-	TRBJ1-6	-	CASSLLGGSPLHF	TGTGCCAGCAGCTTGTTGGGGGGGTCACCCCTCCACTTT
TRBV30	-	TRBJ1-2	-	CAWTGEGVGYTF	TGTGCCTGGACAGGGGAGGGTGTTGGCTACACCTTC
TRBV3-1/TRBV3-2	-	TRBJ2-3	TRBD2	CASSPSGGGWRHTQYF	TGTGCCAGCAGCCCCTCTGGCGGGGGGTGGCGGCATACGCAGTATTTT
TRBV9	-	TRBJ2-5	TRBD1	CASSVGGQGQETQYF	TGTGCCAGCAGCGTAGGGGGACAGGGCCAAGAGACCCAGTACTTC
TRBV15	-	TRBJ2-1	TRBD2	CATSLTLAGGYNEQFF	TGTGCCACCAGCCTTACCTTAGCGGGGGGGTACAATGAGCAGTTCTTC
TRBV5-1	-	TRBJ2-2	-	CASGGGMGRELFF	TGCGCCAGCGGAGGAGGTATGGGCCGGGAGCTGTTTTTT
TRBV11-2	-	TRBJ1-2	-	CASSLDEAQGVRGYTF	TGTGCCAGCAGCTTAGATGAGGCACAGGGAGTAAGGGGCTACACCTTC
TRBV28	-	TRBJ1-1	-	CASSLIHGEAFF	TGTGCCAGCAGTTTAATCCACGGTGAAGCTTTCTTT
TRBV5-1	few	TRBJ2-5	TRBD1	CASSLGGQGFETQYF	TGCGCCAGCAGCTTGGGGGGACAGGGGTTTGAGACCCAGTACTTC
TRBV28	-	TRBJ1-2	TRBD1	CASFEQGAGGYTF	TGTGCCAGTTTTGAACAGGGGGCTGGTGGCTACACCTTC
TRBV5-1	-	TRBJ2-1	TRBD1	CASSAMDRVTNEQFF	TGCGCCAGCAGCGCTATGGACAGGGTGACAAATGAGCAGTTCTTC
TRBV5-4	-	TRBJ2-2	-	CASSSTGGARTGELFF	TGTGCCAGCAGCTCCACGGGTGGGGCTCGGACCGGGGAGCTGTTTTTT
TRBV3-1/TRBV3-2	once	TRBJ1-6	-	CASSQVIGTGTPLHF	TGTGCCAGCAGCCAAGTAATCGGAACAGGGACACCCCTCCACTTT
TRBV2	-	TRBJ1-1	-	CASSYKMNTEAFF	TGTGCCAGCAGCTATAAAATGAACACTGAAGCTTTCTTT
TRBV18	-	TRBJ1-1	-	CASSPRDTRNTEAFF	TGTGCCAGCTCACCGAGGGACACCCGGAACACTGAAGCTTTCTTT
TRBV6-5	-	TRBJ2-5	-	CASSYDWPSQGETQYF	TGTGCCAGCAGTTACGACTGGCCCTCCCAGGGAGAGACCCAGTACTTC
TRBV19	-	TRBJ1-6	-	CASGGQGRSPLHF	TGTGCCAGTGGGGGTCAGGGGCGTTCACCCCTCCACTTT
TRBV12-3/TRBV12-4	-	TRBJ1-2	TRBD1	CASSLHNRGTTF	TGTGCCAGCAGTTTACATAACAGGGGCACGACCTTC
TRBV15	-	TRBJ1-2	-	CATSPDRNYGYTF	TGTGCCACCAGCCCAGACAGGAACTATGGCTACACCTTC
TRBV9	-	TRBJ1-3	-	CASSVTGPPGNTIYF	TGTGCCAGCAGCGTCACAGGGCCTCCTGGAAACACCATATATTTT
TRBV18	-	TRBJ2-7	TRBD1	CASSPYQGTGHEQYF	TGTGCCAGCTCACCTTACCAAGGGACAGGTCACGAGCAGTACTTC
TRBV27	-	TRBJ1-5	TRBD1	CASSSGTGRYSNQPQHF	TGTGCCAGCAGTTCCGGGACAGGGAGATATAGCAATCAGCCCCAGCATTTT
TRBV2	-	TRBJ1-1	-	CASSVQNTEAFF	TGTGCCAGCAGTGTTCAGAACACTGAAGCTTTCTTT
TRBV5-4	-	TRBJ2-5	-	CASSFGQLQETQYF	TGTGCCAGCAGCTTCGGACAGTTGCAAGAGACCCAGTACTTC
TRBV29-1	-	TRBJ2-5	TRBD2	CSVGERGGRQTQYF	TGCAGCGTTGGGGAGCGGGGGGGCCGTCAGACCCAGTACTTC
TRBV6-5	-	TRBJ1-1	-	CASRGRQEAFF	TGTGCCAGCAGGGGCCGCCAGGAAGCTTTCTTT
TRBV19	-	TRBJ1-2	-	CASSIGAGTSNYGYTF	TGTGCCAGTAGTATAGGGGCAGGAACCTCTAACTATGGCTACACCTTC
TRBV18	-	TRBJ2-7	TRBD2	CASSPLRTGGSYEQYF	TGTGCCAGCTCACCACTAAGGACGGGAGGGTCCTACGAGCAGTACTTC
TRBV28	-	TRBJ2-3	TRBD2	CASSLPPPGLPFSDTQYF	TGTGCCAGCAGTTTACCACCCCCGGGACTACCCTTCTCAGATACGCAGTATTTT
TRBV7-9	-	TRBJ2-6	-	CASSWSNSGANVLTF	TGTGCCAGCAGCTGGAGCAACTCTGGGGCCAACGTCCTGACTTTC
TRBV19	-	TRBJ1-6	-	CASSARESSSPLHF	TGTGCCAGTAGTGCCCGGGAGTCTAGTTCACCCCTCCACTTT
TRBV7-8	few	TRBJ1-2	-	CASSLASLGQRSLNYGYTF	TGTGCCAGCAGCTTAGCGTCTCTGGGACAACGAAGCCTTAACTATGGCTACACCTTC
TRBV5-1	once	TRBJ2-3	-	CASSFQGSTDTQYF	TGCGCCAGCAGCTTCCAGGGGAGCACAGATACGCAGTATTTT
TRBV15	-	TRBJ2-1	TRBD2	CATSSPWTSGSLWSNEQFF	TGTGCCACCAGCTCCCCCTGGACTAGCGGGAGTTTATGGTCGAATGAGCAGTTCTTC
TRBV28	-	TRBJ2-6	-	CASSFSGANVLTF	TGTGCCAGCAGTTTTTCGGGGGCCAACGTCCTGACTTTC
TRBV18	-	TRBJ2-7	TRBD2	CASSPSSGRLYEQYF	TGTGCCAGCTCGCCGTCTAGCGGGAGGTTGTACGAGCAGTACTTC
TRBV3-1/TRBV3-2	once	TRBJ2-1	-	CASSHRGYYNEQFF	TGTGCTAGCAGCCACCGGGGGTACTACAATGAGCAGTTCTTC
TRBV11-2	-	TRBJ1-5	-	CASSLRAGASNSNQPQHF	TGTGCCAGCAGCCTCCGGGCAGGGGCAAGTAATAGCAATCAGCCCCAGCATTTT
TRBV10-3	-	TRBJ1-5	-	CAIGGAQGQPQHF	TGTGCCATCGGAGGGGCGCAGGGTCAGCCCCAGCATTTT
TRBV7-3	-	TRBJ1-6	TRBD1	CASSLDRAGSPLHF	TGTGCCAGCAGCTTGGACAGGGCGGGTTCACCCCTCCACTTT
TRBV5-1	-	TRBJ1-1	TRBD1	CASSLLGRAGTGGPEAFF	TGCGCCAGCAGCTTGTTGGGGAGGGCCGGGACAGGGGGCCCTGAAGCTTTCTTT
TRBV7-2	-	TRBJ2-7	-	CASSPTDATGYEQYF	TGTGCCAGCAGCCCGACCGACGCCACAGGGTACGAGCAGTACTTC